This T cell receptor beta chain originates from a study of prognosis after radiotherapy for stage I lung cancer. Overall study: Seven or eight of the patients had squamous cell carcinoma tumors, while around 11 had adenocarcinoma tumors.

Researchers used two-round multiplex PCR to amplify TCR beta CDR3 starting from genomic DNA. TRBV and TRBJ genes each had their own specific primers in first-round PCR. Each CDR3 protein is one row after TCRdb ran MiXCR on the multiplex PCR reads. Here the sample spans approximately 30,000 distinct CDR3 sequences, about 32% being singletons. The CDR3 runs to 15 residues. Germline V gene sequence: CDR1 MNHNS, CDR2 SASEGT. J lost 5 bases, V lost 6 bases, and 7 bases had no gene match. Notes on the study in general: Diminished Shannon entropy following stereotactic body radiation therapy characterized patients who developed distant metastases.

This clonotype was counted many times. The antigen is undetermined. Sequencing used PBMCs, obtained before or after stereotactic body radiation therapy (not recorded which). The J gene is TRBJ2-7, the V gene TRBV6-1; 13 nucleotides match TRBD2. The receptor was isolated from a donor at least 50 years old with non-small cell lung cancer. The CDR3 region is CASSPGLAGANEQYF. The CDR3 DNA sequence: TGTGCCAGCAGCCCCGGACTAGCGGGAGCAAACGAGCAGTACTTC.